The rows below give T cell receptor beta chains drawn from one sample of a study of blood T cells in healthy people across ages. TCRdb passed the 5' RACE reads through MiXCR, listing each CDR3 protein once. Counted here are around 690,000 distinct CDR3 sequences, under 65% occurring once; the ten biggest clones make up about two fifths. The source material was blood. Every receptor here comes from a man in his 60s in good health. CDR3s include the opening cysteine and the closing phenylalanine or tryptophan. The D gene is left open where the match is weak. Size is omitted from some rows. Given values are once, few, many or a class for expanded clones.

V: TRBV20-1; J: TRBJ1-1; size: few; D: .; CDR3: CSARDGDTEAFF; DNA: TGCAGTGCTAGAGATGGGGACACTGAAGCTTTCTTT
V: TRBV20-1; J: TRBJ1-1; size: .; D: TRBD1; CDR3: CSARDLGAGGWTEAFF; DNA: TGCAGTGCTAGAGATTTAGGGGCAGGGGGATGGACTGAAGCTTTCTTT
V: TRBV28; J: TRBJ2-3; size: few; D: .; CDR3: CASSPGGRVIADTQYF; DNA: TGTGCCAGCAGCCCTGGGGGGCGGGTAATCGCAGATACGCAGTATTTT
V: TRBV10-3; J: TRBJ1-5; size: .; D: .; CDR3: CAITQEYSNQPQHF; DNA: TGTGCCATCACTCAGGAGTATAGCAATCAGCCCCAGCATTTT
V: TRBV9; J: TRBJ2-1; size: .; D: .; CDR3: CAPGGSYNEQFF; DNA: TGTGCCCCGGGCGGCTCCTACAATGAGCAGTTCTTC
V: TRBV12-3/TRBV12-4; J: TRBJ2-7; size: .; D: .; CDR3: CASRSRDWTNEQYF; DNA: TGTGCCAGCAGGTCTCGGGACTGGACCAACGAGCAGTACTTC
V: TRBV11-2; J: TRBJ1-2; size: .; D: .; CDR3: CASSRNGDYGYTF; DNA: TGTGCCAGCAGCAGAAACGGGGACTATGGCTACACCTTC
V: TRBV28; J: TRBJ2-5; size: .; D: .; CDR3: CASSLRRGPSETQYF; DNA: TGTGCCAGCAGTTTAAGGCGAGGCCCCTCAGAGACCCAGTACTTC
V: TRBV20-1; J: TRBJ1-2; size: few; D: .; CDR3: CSARGVIAGLDGYTF; DNA: TGCAGTGCTAGAGGTGTGATCGCGGGTCTCGATGGCTACACCTTC
V: TRBV20-1; J: TRBJ1-6; size: .; D: .; CDR3: CSARLPGARRSPLHF; DNA: TGCAGTGCTCGGCTGCCGGGTGCAAGGAGGTCACCCCTCCACTTT
V: TRBV6-4; J: TRBJ2-5; size: .; D: .; CDR3: CASSDLAVPHRGCRMWRETQYF; DNA: TGTGCCAGCAGTGACTTGGCCGTCCCCCATCGGGGTTGCAGGATGTGGCGAGAGACCCAGTACTTC
V: TRBV29-1; J: TRBJ1-5; size: .; D: .; CDR3: CSVRGDSNQPQHF; DNA: TGCAGCGTGCGGGGTGATAGCAATCAGCCCCAGCATTTT
V: TRBV2; J: TRBJ2-3; size: .; D: TRBD2; CDR3: CASRKGLAGGTDTQYF; DNA: TGTGCCAGCAGGAAGGGACTAGCGGGGGGCACAGATACGCAGTATTTT
V: TRBV6-5; J: TRBJ1-4; size: .; D: TRBD1; CDR3: CASSYSSPGQGSTNEKLFF; DNA: TGTGCCAGCAGTTACTCGAGCCCGGGACAGGGCTCAACTAATGAAAAACTGTTTTTT
V: TRBV7-2; J: TRBJ2-7; size: .; D: TRBD1; CDR3: CASSLAIQGAIAYEQYF; DNA: TGTGCCAGCAGCTTAGCGATTCAGGGGGCGATAGCCTACGAGCAGTACTTC
V: TRBV10-2; J: TRBJ2-5; size: .; D: .; CDR3: CASSESVGGPQETQYF; DNA: TGCGCCAGCAGTGAGAGTGTAGGAGGACCTCAAGAGACCCAGTACTTC
V: TRBV5-5; J: TRBJ2-1; size: .; D: .; CDR3: CASSNQQGPEQFF; DNA: TGTGCCAGCAGCAACCAACAGGGCCCGGAGCAGTTCTTC
V: TRBV28; J: TRBJ2-5; size: few; D: .; CDR3: CASSPQETTQETQYF; DNA: TGTGCCAGCAGTCCCCAAGAGACTACCCAAGAGACCCAGTACTTC
V: TRBV6-2/TRBV6-3; J: TRBJ2-4; size: .; D: .; CDR3: CASSYYWTRLAKNIQYF; DNA: TGTGCCAGCAGTTACTATTGGACGCGACTAGCCAAAAACATTCAGTACTTC
V: TRBV29-1; J: TRBJ2-3; size: few; D: TRBD2; CDR3: CSAATGTSGADTQYF; DNA: TGCAGCGCCGCCACGGGGACTAGCGGGGCAGATACGCAGTATTTT
V: TRBV14; J: TRBJ1-2; size: .; D: .; CDR3: CASSQGRFPGYGYTF; DNA: TGTGCCAGCAGCCAAGGACGGTTTCCGGGCTATGGCTACACCTTC
V: TRBV25-1; J: TRBJ2-5; size: .; D: TRBD1; CDR3: CASSEDRGGETQYF; DNA: TGTGCCAGCAGCGAGGACAGGGGAGGAGAGACCCAGTACTTC
V: TRBV18; J: TRBJ1-1; size: .; D: .; CDR3: CASSPSGHRLNTEAFF; DNA: TGTGCCAGCTCACCCTCGGGACACCGGTTGAACACTGAAGCTTTCTTT
V: TRBV12-3/TRBV12-4; J: TRBJ2-2; size: .; D: .; CDR3: CASSPRVNTGELFF; DNA: TGTGCCAGCAGCCCCAGGGTTAACACCGGGGAGCTGTTTTTT
V: TRBV6-5; J: TRBJ2-3; size: .; D: TRBD2; CDR3: CASSRWTSGTDTQYF; DNA: TGTGCCAGCAGTCGTTGGACTAGCGGCACAGATACGCAGTATTTT
V: TRBV11-2; J: TRBJ2-7; size: few; D: .; CDR3: CASSLDAQGYEQYF; DNA: TGTGCCAGCAGCTTAGACGCTCAGGGTTACGAGCAGTACTTC
V: TRBV6-6; J: TRBJ2-7; size: .; D: .; CDR3: CASRDATKQYF; DNA: TGTGCCAGCAGGGACGCTACGAAGCAGTACTTC
V: TRBV29-1; J: TRBJ2-7; size: .; D: .; CDR3: CSVGTAYEQYF; DNA: TGCAGCGTTGGGACAGCCTACGAGCAGTACTTC
V: TRBV7-9; J: TRBJ2-1; size: .; D: .; CDR3: CASSPRLGGYNEQFF; DNA: TGTGCCAGCAGTCCCCGACTAGGGGGCTACAATGAGCAGTTCTTC
V: TRBV2; J: TRBJ1-5; size: many; D: .; CDR3: CASSGSFQQFFSNQPQHF; DNA: TGTGCCAGCAGTGGCTCCTTTCAACAGTTTTTTAGCAATCAGCCCCAGCATTTT
V: TRBV9; J: TRBJ2-7; size: few; D: .; CDR3: CASSVEAEGIEQYF; DNA: TGTGCCAGCAGCGTAGAAGCGGAGGGAATCGAGCAGTACTTC
V: TRBV6-6; J: TRBJ2-1; size: .; D: .; CDR3: CASTGRNEQFF; DNA: TGTGCCAGCACAGGGAGGAATGAGCAGTTCTTC
V: TRBV5-1; J: TRBJ1-1; size: few; D: .; CDR3: CASSPGGLGNTEAFF; DNA: TGCGCCAGCAGCCCCGGTGGGTTGGGGAACACTGAAGCTTTCTTT
V: TRBV28; J: TRBJ2-7; size: .; D: .; CDR3: CASTAGGQVVYEQYF; DNA: TGTGCCAGCACCGCGGGTGGGCAGGTTGTCTACGAGCAGTACTTC
V: TRBV4-2; J: TRBJ2-3; size: .; D: .; CDR3: CASSQDGDTSADTQYF; DNA: TGTGCCAGCAGCCAAGATGGGGACACATCGGCAGATACGCAGTATTTT
V: TRBV29-1; J: TRBJ2-7; size: .; D: TRBD1; CDR3: CSVQQGSYNEQYF; DNA: TGCAGCGTTCAACAGGGGTCCTACAATGAGCAGTACTTC
V: TRBV7-2; J: TRBJ2-1; size: .; D: .; CDR3: CASTSRESAQFF; DNA: TGTGCCAGCACCAGTAGGGAGTCAGCGCAGTTCTTC
V: TRBV20-1; J: TRBJ2-5; size: few; D: .; CDR3: CSAPPGGFQETQYF; DNA: TGCAGTGCGCCCCCCGGGGGCTTCCAAGAGACCCAGTACTTC
V: TRBV28; J: TRBJ2-7; size: few; D: .; CDR3: CASSPQTGTEQYF; DNA: TGTGCCAGCAGTCCTCAGACAGGTACCGAGCAGTACTTC
V: TRBV27; J: TRBJ1-1; size: .; D: .; CDR3: CASWAALNTEAFF; DNA: TGTGCCAGCTGGGCAGCGTTGAACACTGAAGCTTTCTTT
V: TRBV20-1; J: TRBJ2-5; size: few; D: TRBD1; CDR3: CSATTGEETQYF; DNA: TGCAGTGCCACGACAGGGGAAGAGACCCAGTACTTC
V: TRBV4-1; J: TRBJ2-1; size: .; D: .; CDR3: CASRGYKEQFF; DNA: TGCGCCAGCAGAGGCTACAAGGAGCAGTTCTTC
V: TRBV10-3; J: TRBJ1-6; size: few; D: TRBD1; CDR3: CAISESGTGASPLHF; DNA: TGTGCCATCAGTGAGTCCGGGACAGGGGCTTCACCCCTCCACTTT
V: TRBV10-3; J: TRBJ2-5; size: few; D: TRBD1; CDR3: CAISDRGGAEETQYF; DNA: TGTGCCATCAGTGATCGAGGGGGCGCGGAAGAGACCCAGTACTTC
V: TRBV3-1; J: TRBJ1-2; size: .; D: .; CDR3: CASSHMTGYGYTF; DNA: TGTGCCAGCAGCCACATGACAGGCTATGGCTACACCTTC
V: TRBV20-1; J: TRBJ2-7; size: .; D: TRBD1; CDR3: CSARPGQGGDYEQYF; DNA: TGCAGTGCTAGGCCAGGACAGGGTGGGGACTACGAGCAGTACTTC
V: TRBV10-3; J: TRBJ2-7; size: few; D: .; CDR3: CAISEGDEQYF; DNA: TGTGCCATCAGTGAAGGGGACGAGCAGTACTTC
V: TRBV4-1; J: TRBJ2-2; size: .; D: TRBD2; CDR3: CASSLPLAGTGELFF; DNA: TGCGCCAGCAGCCTCCCGCTAGCGGGAACCGGGGAGCTGTTTTTT
V: TRBV6-1; J: TRBJ1-1; size: once; D: TRBD1; CDR3: CASSPRAGTGTTEAFF; DNA: TGTGCCAGCAGTCCAAGGGCCGGGACAGGGACGACTGAAGCTTTCTTT
V: TRBV5-1; J: TRBJ2-3; size: .; D: TRBD2; CDR3: CASSLVSAGVTDTQYF; DNA: TGCGCCAGCAGCTTGGTATCCGCGGGGGTCACAGATACGCAGTATTTT
V: TRBV15; J: TRBJ2-5; size: few; D: TRBD2; CDR3: CATRSSGGLEETQYF; DNA: TGTGCCACCAGGAGTAGCGGGGGACTCGAAGAGACCCAGTACTTC
V: TRBV29-1; J: TRBJ2-4; size: .; D: .; CDR3: CSVEDGKGGNIQYF; DNA: TGCAGCGTTGAAGATGGTAAAGGAGGGAACATTCAGTACTTC
V: TRBV19; J: TRBJ1-5; size: .; D: TRBD1; CDR3: CASSFGTGTGQPQHF; DNA: TGTGCCAGTAGTTTCGGGACAGGGACGGGGCAGCCCCAGCATTTT
V: TRBV6-2/TRBV6-3; J: TRBJ2-3; size: .; D: .; CDR3: CASSSLGSTTDTQYF; DNA: TGTGCCAGCAGTTCGCTGGGATCGACCACAGATACGCAGTATTTT
V: TRBV6-6; J: TRBJ2-7; size: .; D: TRBD2; CDR3: CASSYSVGGGYYEQYF; DNA: TGTGCCAGCAGTTACTCTGTAGGCGGGGGTTACTACGAGCAGTACTTC